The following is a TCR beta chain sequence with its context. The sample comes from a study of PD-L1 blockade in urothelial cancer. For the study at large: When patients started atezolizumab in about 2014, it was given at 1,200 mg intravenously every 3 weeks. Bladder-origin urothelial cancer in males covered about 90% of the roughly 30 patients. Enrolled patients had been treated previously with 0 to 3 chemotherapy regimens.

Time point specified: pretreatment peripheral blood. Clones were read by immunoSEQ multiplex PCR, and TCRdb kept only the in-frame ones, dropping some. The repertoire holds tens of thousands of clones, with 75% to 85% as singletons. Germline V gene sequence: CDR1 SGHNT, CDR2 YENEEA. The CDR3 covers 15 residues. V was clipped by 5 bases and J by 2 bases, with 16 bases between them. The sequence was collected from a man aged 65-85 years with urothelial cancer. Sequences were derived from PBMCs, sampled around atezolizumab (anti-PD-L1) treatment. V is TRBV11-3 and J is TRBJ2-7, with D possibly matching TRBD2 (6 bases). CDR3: CASSTSPDSPYEQYF. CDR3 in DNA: TGTGCCAGCAGCACTAGCCCAGACAGTCCCTACGAGCAGTACTTC.